The TCR beta chain described here comes from a study of a mutant IDH1 vaccine in newly diagnosed glioma. Study-wide background: Following radiotherapy alone, or alongside temozolomide cycles, vaccination was started after an interval of 4-6 weeks. Most patients had received both radiotherapy and temozolomide, the prior options being radiotherapy, temozolomide, or both. It was at week 35 that visit V12 occurred, and at week 47 that visit V13 did.

V lost 2 bases to trimming and J lost 9 bases, with 8 bases between them. The CDR3 length is 12 residues. The germline CDR1 and CDR2 sequences are MDHEN and SYDVKM. About this clone: Its specificity is unknown.

Time point here: week 35, safety follow-up. What each vaccine dose contained was 300 ug of mutant IDH1 20-mer peptide, accompanied by topical imiquimod. Sequenced by immunoSEQ multiplex PCR; TCRdb stores in-frame clones only, minus some. The sample has tens of thousands of clones; roughly 68% are singletons. This rearrangement joins TRBV28 to TRBJ2-1; D remains unclear. The sample was PBMCs, taken from a glioma patient whose treatment included an IDH1 peptide vaccine. The TCR originated in a man aged 50 to 60 with glioma. CDR3 protein: CASSLLEGEQFF. The CDR3 DNA follows: TGTGCCAGCAGTTTACTCGAAGGTGAGCAGTTCTTC.